This T cell receptor beta chain was captured by sequencing in a study of blood T cells in healthy people across ages. Sample-barcoded 5' priming and a J-beta primer mix drove a second PCR of roughly 7 to 11 cycles. TCRdb analysed the 5' RACE reads with MiXCR anew, one entry per CDR3 protein. The sample records about a million distinct CDR3 sequences, approximately 38% being singletons. This CDR3 has 14 amino acids. V lost 3 bases and J 6 bases, leaving 14 bases between the germline ends. CDR1 is SEHNR, CDR2 FQNEAQ, per germline (reference sequence). This rearrangement joins TRBV7-9 to TRBJ1-2; weak D call: TRBD1 (6 bases). The TCR originated in a man aged 18 to 29 in good health. The material sequenced was blood. The CDR3 DNA reads TGTGCCAGCAGCTTGACGACAGGACTGAATGGCTACACCTTC. It specifies CASSLTTGLNGYTF.